This record covers a single TCR beta chain. Some clones are missing from TCRdb's copy, which holds only in-frame ones; the method was immunoSEQ multiplex PCR. The sample shows about 48,000 clones, 70% to 90% of them seen only once. These data belong to a study of PD-L1 blockade in urothelial cancer. Study overall: T cells numbered a median of around 140,000 in the blood samples.

The sample's time point: peripheral blood 6 weeks after treatment start. All patients carried locally advanced or metastatic urothelial carcinoma. The CDR3 totals 14 residues. The V and J ends lost 1 base and 7 bases respectively, with 11 bases between them. Germline V gene sequence: CDR1 LNHDA, CDR2 SQIVND (reference sequence). The TCR originated in a man between 65 and 85 years old with urothelial cancer. The chain has TRBV19 and TRBJ2-1; D may be TRBD1 (6 bases). The sample consisted of PBMCs, taken around atezolizumab (anti-PD-L1) treatment. CDR3 protein: CASSIVQGSNEQFF. The DNA for the CDR3 is TGTGCCAGTAGTATAGTACAGGGTAGTAATGAGCAGTTCTTC.